Sequencing of this TCR beta chain was carried out in a study of T cells in localized non-small cell lung cancer. Losses at the gene ends were 6 bases for V and 4 bases for J; bases not matched to a gene: 4. CDR1 is MNHEY, CDR2 SMNVEV, per germline (reference sequence). This CDR3 contains 14 residues. The method was immunoSEQ multiplex PCR; TCRdb's version includes in-frame clones alone and lacks a portion of them. The sample holds about 16,000 clones, 85% to 90% seen once. In regard to this clone: Antigen specificity is unknown.

The study's findings and limits: Sequencing, confined to only one tumor region, leaves heterogeneity possible. The appearance of a median about 60 of the top 100 tumor clones was seen in adjacent lung.

The sequencing here drew on peripheral blood, taken before any cancer treatment. V usage is TRBV27 and J usage is TRBJ1-5; TRBD1 aligns across 9 bases. The sequence came from a male donor at least 60 years old with stage II squamous cell lung carcinoma. The CDR3 protein is CASSGGQGNQPQHF. CDR3 sequence (DNA): TGTGCCAGCAGCGGAGGACAGGGGAATCAGCCCCAGCATTTT.